Detailed here is one TCR beta chain. Its antigen is as yet unknown. With V trimmed by 2 bases and J by 4 bases, 3 bases remained unmatched. Germline CDR1 SGHRS, CDR2 YFSETQ. The CDR3 spans 14 residues. Unique molecular identifiers were present in the TCR beta cDNA libraries. TCRdb re-derived calls from the PCR reads in MiXCR, one entry per CDR3 protein. The sample carries some 450,000 distinct CDR3 sequences, roughly 46% recorded once. This record belongs to a study of post-analysis software for immune sequencing data. General study findings and limits: Four to six TRBV segments were significantly more frequent in patients than in controls. TRBV5-6, TRBV5-1 and TRBV20-1 were among these segments.

The chain carries TRBV5-1 and TRBJ1-1; 9 nucleotides align to TRBD1. The sequenced sample was blood. This clonotype was obtained from a girl between 5 and 17 years old with multiple sclerosis. This CDR3 is CASSFGTGPTEAFF. The DNA of the CDR3 is TGCGCCAGCAGCTTTGGGACAGGGCCCACTGAAGCTTTCTTT. Variable domain in full (rest from reference TRBV5-1 and TRBJ1-1): KAGVTQTPRYLIKTRGQQVTLSCSPISGHRSVSWYQQTPGQGLQFLFEYFSETQRNKGNFPGRFSGRQFSNSRSEMNVSTLELGDSALYLCASSFGTGPTEAFFGQGTRLTVV.